The clone carrying this T cell receptor (beta chain) was counted between two and nine times. Only in-frame clones appear in the TCRdb table, and some are missing; sequencing was by immunoSEQ multiplex PCR. The table records tens of thousands of clones, more than 80% of them present only once. This sample is part of a study of technical replicates of blood from a few donors. V was clipped by 1 base and J by 3 bases, with 12 bases between them. Germline loops: CDR1 SEHNR, CDR2 FQNEAQ (reference sequence). The CDR3 covers 16 residues. The TCR sequence derives from a human donor in good health. Some clones in this sample may be carry-over from other donors' samples. The sequencing input was PBMCs. The chain is built from TRBV7-9 and TRBJ1-4; D is uncertain. CDR3 coding DNA: TGTGCCAGCAGCTTAGGGGTCTGGCGGCCTAATGAAAAACTGTTTTTT. Translated: CASSLGVWRPNEKLFF. Together with reference TRBV7-9 and TRBJ1-4, the CDR3 gives the full variable domain: DTGVSQNPRHKITKRGQNVTFRCDPISEHNRLYWYRQTLGQGPEFLTYFQNEAQLEKSRLLSDRFSAERPKGSFSTLEIQRTEQGDSAMYLCASSLGVWRPNEKLFFGSGTQLSVL.